Presented here are 24 T cell receptor beta chains from one specimen sequenced in a study of regulatory T cells in long-lasting Graves disease. Investigators prepared the TCR beta libraries by applying iRepertoire HTBI primers and Arm-PCR of CDR3 regions. TCRdb independently ran MiXCR on the multiplex PCR reads; one entry per CDR3 protein. The sample holds approximately 400,000 distinct CDR3 sequences, roughly 25% seen once. Described time point: persistent/refractory GD, antithyroid drugs over 5 years with positive TRAb. RNA isolated from PBMCs was used to make the TCR library. The sample here was peripheral blood mononuclear cells (PBMCs), taken when the disease was refractory, from a patient treated with antithyroid drugs. All receptors come from a woman between 40 and 50 years old with Graves disease.

Worth noting for this clonotype: A much larger clone lies one base from this, so it may be a read error. The gene calls are TRBV28 and TRBJ2-7, with TRBD2 identical over 7 bases. Germline V CDR1 and CDR2: MDHEN, SYDVKM. Trimming at V came to 4 bases and at J to 3 bases, leaving 6 bases not matched to a gene. The CDR3 runs to 14 residues. This CDR3 is CASSSGGSGYEQYF. DNA of the CDR3: TGTGCCAGCAGTTCTGGCGGGAGCGGCTACGAGCAGTACTTC.

This clonotype was recorded a few times. The chain has TRBV10-2 and TRBJ1-2; a possible D gene is TRBD1 (6 bases). The germline gives CDR1 WSHSY, CDR2 SAAADI. The CDR3 totals 14 residues. Trimming took 6 bases from V and 7 from J, leaving 18 bases between them. The CDR3 sequence: CASSPGGLKGGYTF. The DNA of the CDR3 is TGCGCCAGCAGCCCCGGGGGCCTCAAGGGTGGCTACACCTTC.

This clonotype has ten or more counts. The CDR3 DNA sequence: TGTGCCAGCAGTTTTTGGTCGGACAGCCCTTATGGCTACACCTTC. Its translation is CASSFWSDSPYGYTF. The V and J genes are TRBV27 and TRBJ1-2, with D possibly TRBD1 on 6 matching bases. Trimming removed 3 bases at V and 5 bases at J, with 16 bases between. The CDR3 is 15 residues long. Germline CDR1 is MNHEY and CDR2 is SMNVEV (reference sequence).

This clonotype has more than one count but fewer than ten. V is TRBV5-4 and J is TRBJ1-4, with 10 bases fitting TRBD1. The trim removed 0 bases at V and 7 bases at J, leaving 6 bases unmatched. The CDR3 contains 16 residues. Germline-derived CDR1 and CDR2 are SGHNT and YYREEE (reference sequence). The chain's CDR3 is CASSLGQGANPEKLFF. The CDR3 nucleotides read TGTGCCAGCAGCTTGGGACAGGGGGCGAACCCTGAAAAACTGTTTTTT.

A note on this clonotype: A much larger clone lies one base from this, so it may be a read error. V gene TRBV7-2 combines with J gene TRBJ2-7, with D unresolved. The V end lost 4 bases, the J end lost 3 bases, and 13 bases lay between the germline ends. The CDR3 is 14 amino acids. The V gene's germline CDR1 is SGHTA and CDR2 FQGNSA. CDR3: CASSWPRGGYEQYF. The CDR3 DNA reads TGTGCCAGCAGCTGGCCGCGAGGCGGCTACGAGCAGTACTTC.

This clonotype was seen many times. V is TRBV11-1 and J is TRBJ2-7; no firm D call. Trimming stripped 6 bases from V and 0 bases from J, with 9 bases between. Germline values: CDR1 SGHAT, CDR2 FQDESV (reference sequence). CDR3 length: 13 residues. The CDR3 protein is CASSIRPSYEQYF. The CDR3 bases are TGTGCCAGCAGTATCCGACCCTCCTACGAGCAGTACTTC.

Details on this clonotype: Germline and junction disagree at one end, which may indicate a read error. The chain employs TRBV7-7 and TRBJ2-5; 9 nucleotides match TRBD2. Per germline, CDR1 SSHAT and CDR2 FNYEAQ (reference sequence). The CDR3 is made up of 17 amino acids. CDR3 sequence (DNA): TGTGCTAGCAGCATGAGAGGAGGCGGGAGGGCCTTTGAGACCCAGTACTTC. Translated, it gives CASSMRGGGRAFETQYF. Variable domain in full (rest from reference TRBV7-7 and TRBJ2-5): GAGVSQSPRYKVTKRGQDVTLRCDPISSHATLYWYQQALGQGPEFLTYFNYEAQPDKSGLPSDRFSAERPEGSISTLTIQRTEQRDSAMYRCASSMRGGGRAFETQYFGPGTRLLVL.

This clonotype has ten or more counts. The gene calls are TRBV11-2 and TRBJ2-5; D is possibly TRBD1 (5 bases). CDR1 is SGHAT, CDR2 FQNNGV, per germline. The CDR3 contains 14 residues. The V end lost 4 bases, the J end lost 4 bases, and 13 bases lay between the germline ends. This chain's CDR3 is CASSSLAGRETQYF. The CDR3 DNA sequence: TGTGCCAGCAGCTCCCTGGCAGGGCGAGAGACCCAGTACTTC. The full variable domain, completed using reference TRBV11-2 and TRBJ2-5, is EAGVAQSPRYKIIEKRQSVAFWCNPISGHATLYWYQQILGQGPKLLIQFQNNGVVDDSQLPKDRFSAERLKGVDSTLKIQPAKLEDSAVYLCASSSLAGRETQYFGPGTRLLVL.

This clonotype was seen more than once but under ten times. V and J are TRBV29-1 and TRBJ2-3; 7 nucleotides line up with TRBD1. Unmatched junction bases numbered 5, after V lost 7 bases and J lost 1 base. This CDR3 contains 13 residues. Germline CDR1 reads SQVTM; CDR2 reads ANQGSEA. CDR3 sequence reads: CSADRDGTDTQYF. CDR3 nucleotide sequence: TGCAGCGCTGACAGGGATGGCACAGATACGCAGTATTTT.

The rearrangement links TRBV20-1 to TRBJ2-3; the match to TRBD2 covers 8 bases. V lost 3 bases, J lost 6 bases, and 14 bases stayed unmatched. The CDR3 has 16 amino acids. Germline-derived CDR1 and CDR2 are DFQATT and SNEGSKA (reference sequence). CDR3 sequence: CSARAPGLASMDTQYF. CDR3 sequence (DNA): TGCAGTGCTAGGGCGCCCGGACTAGCAAGTATGGATACGCAGTATTTT.

This clonotype has just a few counts. The rearrangement joins TRBV13 to TRBJ1-4; D remains ambiguous. CDR1 and CDR2 (germline): PRHDT, FYEKMQ (reference sequence). Deletions cut 6 bases from V and 1 base from J, with 12 bases between. CDR3 length: 15 amino acids. This chain's CDR3 is CASSFSGVTNEKLFF. The CDR3 DNA follows: TGTGCCAGCAGTTTTAGCGGTGTAACTAATGAAAAACTGTTTTTT.

Ten or more counts support this clonotype. The chain links TRBV29-1 to TRBJ2-7; no firm D call. Deletions cut 6 bases from V and 3 bases from J, with 24 bases between. This CDR3 comprises 16 residues. Per the germline V gene, CDR1 is SQVTM and CDR2 is ANQGSEA. In nucleotides, the CDR3 is TGCAGCGTAGTAGTCCCCGGCGACCTTGTCCACTACGAGCAGTACTTC. Translating it yields CSVVVPGDLVHYEQYF.

DNA of the CDR3: TGTGCCAGCAGCCAAGGTCAATGGACAGACTATGGCTACACCTTC. This codes for CASSQGQWTDYGYTF. The chain has TRBV3-1 and TRBJ1-2, with a weak D call TRBD1 (6 bases). V lost 1 base and J 3 bases, leaving 12 bases between the germline ends. Germline CDR1 LGHDT, CDR2 YNNKEL (reference sequence). The CDR3 has 15 amino acids.

This clonotype was observed at least ten times. The rearrangement links TRBV2 to TRBJ1-6; D may be TRBD1 (6 bases). CDR1 and CDR2 from the germline V gene are SNHLY and FYNNEI. CDR3 size: 14 residues. The germline V and J ends were trimmed by 7 bases and 12 bases, with 19 bases remaining between them. The CDR3 sequence is CASTNPGGRVPLHF. The CDR3 DNA sequence: TGTGCCAGCACGAACCCGGGGGGCAGGGTACCCCTCCACTTT.

CDR3 residues: CASSRGQLTNEKLFF. The CDR3 DNA is TGTGCCAGCAGCCGAGGGCAGCTCACTAATGAAAAACTGTTTTTT. The chain recombines TRBV7-2 with TRBJ1-4; D not resolved. The germline V gene encodes CDR1 SGHTA and CDR2 FQGNSA. The CDR3 consists of 15 residues. V lost 5 bases and J 2 bases, leaving 12 bases between the germline ends.

This clonotype was observed a handful of times. The chain carries TRBV18 and TRBJ2-4, with 7 bases identical to TRBD1. Germline V gene sequence: CDR1 KGHSH, CDR2 LQKENI. V shed 3 bases and J 0 bases; nucleotides not matched to a gene: 8. This CDR3 is built from 17 residues. The CDR3 DNA reads TGTGCCAGCTCACCGAGGGACAGTCAACTAGCCAAAAACATTCAGTACTTC. As protein: CASSPRDSQLAKNIQYF.

The genes are TRBV28 and TRBJ2-1, with 9 bases that match TRBD2. V lost 5 bases to trimming and J lost 7 bases; unmatched junction nucleotides: 6. The CDR3 extends over 14 amino acids. Germline CDR1 and CDR2: MDHEN and SYDVKM. In nucleotides, the CDR3 is TGTGCCAGCAGTATAGCGGGAGCTAGAAATGAGCAGTTCTTC. It codes for CASSIAGARNEQFF.

This clonotype was seen ten or more times. The J gene is TRBJ1-4, the V gene TRBV12-3 or TRBV12-4; D gene uncertain. V was cut by 10 bases and J by 13 bases, with 16 bases left in between. This CDR3 has 11 residues. The DNA of the CDR3 is TGTGCCAACAGCTCCGATCGGGGACTGTTTTTT. This translates into CANSSDRGLFF.

This clonotype was seen at least ten times. This rearrangement joins TRBV28 to TRBJ2-2; no reliable D call. The CDR3 consists of 13 residues. V lost 3 bases and J lost 5, with 7 bases in between. CDR1 and CDR2 from the germline V gene are MDHEN and SYDVKM. In DNA form, the CDR3 reads TGTGCCAGCAGTTTTACGCTTACCGGGGAGCTGTTTTTT. The encoded protein is CASSFTLTGELFF.

This clonotype was detected ten times or more. The genes are TRBV11-2 and TRBJ2-5, with D maybe TRBD1 (6 bases). The ends were cut back, 5 bases at V and 0 bases at J, with 22 bases in the middle. Germline V gene data show CDR1 as SGHAT and CDR2 as FQNNGV. The CDR3 is 18 amino acids. The CDR3 here is CASSDTWGLGLDQETQYF. DNA for the CDR3: TGTGCCAGCAGCGATACCTGGGGGCTCGGACTCGACCAAGAGACCCAGTACTTC.

This clonotype was seen a handful of times. The chain has TRBV13 and TRBJ2-4; D unresolved. The V and J ends lost 5 bases and 5 bases respectively, with 13 bases between them. CDR3 length equals 14 residues. Germline values: CDR1 PRHDT, CDR2 FYEKMQ (reference sequence). The CDR3 DNA reads TGTGCCAGCAGCCCCGTACAGAGAGAAAACATTCAGTACTTC. Residues: CASSPVQRENIQYF. The full variable domain, completed using reference TRBV13 and TRBJ2-4, is AAGVIQSPRHLIKEKRETATLKCYPIPRHDTVYWYQQGPGQDPQFLISFYEKMQSDKGSIPDRFSAQQFSDYHSELNMSSLELGDSALYFCASSPVQRENIQYFGAGTRLSVL.

The chain carries TRBV20-1 and TRBJ1-2; no reliable D call. V gave up 7 bases and J gave up 2 bases, with 14 bases separating them. Germline V gives CDR1 DFQATT, CDR2 SNEGSKA (reference sequence). The CDR3 extends over 13 amino acids. CDR3 in amino acids: CSGKIPENYGYTF. The CDR3 bases are TGCAGTGGAAAGATTCCAGAAAACTATGGCTACACCTTC.

This clonotype was observed many times. This chain uses TRBV28 with TRBJ2-5; weak D call: TRBD2 (7 bases). The CDR3 spans 15 residues. CDR1 MDHEN and CDR2 SYDVKM come from the germline V gene. With 5 bases removed from V and 4 bases from J, the gap between germline ends came to 17 bases. CDR3 coding DNA: TGTGCCAGCAGTGTAGCCGGGGGGCGAAGAGAGACCCAGTACTTC. Its translation: CASSVAGGRRETQYF.

This clonotype was counted many times. The rearrangement uses TRBV28 and TRBJ1-5; D is undetermined. The CDR3 consists of 12 residues. The ends were cut back, 2 bases at V and 9 bases at J, with 8 bases in the middle. Germline V gene data show CDR1 as MDHEN and CDR2 as SYDVKM. DNA for the CDR3: TGTGCCAGCAGTTTAAGCAGCGGGCCCCAGCATTTT. Protein: CASSLSSGPQHF. Looking up the rest from reference TRBV28 and TRBJ1-5 gives the full variable domain: DVKVTQSSRYLVKRTGEKVFLECVQDMDHENMFWYRQDPGLGLRLIYFSYDVKMKEKGDIPEGYSVSREKKERFSLILESASTNQTSMYLCASSLSSGPQHFGDGTRLSIL.